The 18 T cell receptor beta chains reported below all come from one sample, sequenced in a study of blood T cell repertoires in COVID-19. Repertoires were generated with immunoSEQ multiplex PCR, while TCRdb's copy carries only in-frame clones and drops some. The sample includes approximately 250,000 clones, less than 90% of them seen just once. The material sequenced was peripheral blood. The receptors were gathered from a man aged 55 to 70 with acute or convalescent COVID-19.

The chain couples TRBV7-2 to TRBJ1-4; 8 bases map to TRBD1. From germline, CDR1 is SGHTA and CDR2 FQGNSA. J was trimmed by 0 bases and V by 5 bases; bases with no gene match: 11. This CDR3 region has 18 residues. In DNA form, the CDR3 reads TGTGCCAGCAGCCATCGGACAGGGAGTTTGCCAACTAATGAAAAACTGTTTTTT. It encodes CASSHRTGSLPTNEKLFF.

This rearrangement joins TRBV4-2 to TRBJ2-5, with 7 bases fitting TRBD1. Germline loops: CDR1 LGHNA, CDR2 YNFKEQ. This CDR3 is 13 amino acids long. Losses at the gene ends were 10 bases for V and 5 bases for J; bases not matched to a gene: 10. The CDR3 region is CATMDRLGETQYF. CDR3 coding DNA: TGTGCCACCATGGACAGGCTGGGGGAGACCCAGTACTTC.

The J gene is TRBJ1-2, the V gene TRBV28; the match to TRBD1 covers 8 bases. Looked up from germline, CDR1 is MDHEN and CDR2 is SYDVKM. J lost 5 bases, V lost 4 bases, and 6 bases had no gene match. This CDR3 has 14 residues. Here the CDR3 reads CASSSGQGGYGYTF. CDR3 sequence (DNA): TGTGCCAGCAGTTCTGGACAGGGAGGATATGGCTACACCTTC.

The chain combines TRBV6-6 with TRBJ2-7, with 7 positions matching TRBD1. V gave up 5 bases and J gave up 7 bases; unmatched junction bases: 5. CDR1 MNHNY and CDR2 SVGAGI come from the germline V gene (reference sequence). CDR3 length: 12 amino acids. The CDR3 reads CASSEGAREQYF. The DNA of the CDR3 is TGTGCCAGCAGTGAGGGGGCTAGGGAGCAGTACTTC.

This clone was recorded once. The chain combines TRBV7-8 with TRBJ2-7; 8 bases match TRBD2. The CDR3 extends over 17 amino acids. CDR1 and CDR2 from the germline V gene are SGHVS and FQNEAQ. After removal of 5 bases from V and 6 bases from J, the junction contained 18 bases not matched to a gene. The CDR3 DNA follows: TGTGCCAGCAGCCGAACCCAAACTAGCGGATATATGATCGAGCAGTACTTC. It yields the protein CASSRTQTSGYMIEQYF. The full variable domain, its missing parts supplied by reference TRBV7-8 and TRBJ2-7, is GAGVSQSPRYKVAKRGQDVALRCDPISGHVSLFWYQQALGQGPEFLTYFQNEAQLDKSGLPSDRFFAERPEGSVSTLKIQRTQQEDSAVYLCASSRTQTSGYMIEQYFGPGTRLTVT.

The rearrangement uses TRBV7-9 and TRBJ1-6; no clear D gene. V was trimmed by 2 bases and J by 6 bases, leaving 14 bases between them. Germline loops: CDR1 SEHNR, CDR2 FQNEAQ (reference sequence). The length of the CDR3 is 16 residues. The CDR3 DNA reads as TGTGCCAGCAGCTTAAGTGGAAGCGGAGGTAATTCACCCCTCCACTTT. Encoded protein: CASSLSGSGGNSPLHF.

This chain joins TRBV27 and TRBJ2-4; D remains ambiguous. This CDR3 comprises 13 residues. Per germline, CDR1 MNHEY and CDR2 SMNVEV (reference sequence). Trimming removed 6 bases from V and 0 bases from J, with 6 bases in between. CDR3 DNA: TGTGCCAGCAGCTACCCAGCCAAAAACATTCAGTACTTC. Translating it yields CASSYPAKNIQYF.

V gene TRBV28 combines with J gene TRBJ1-5, with a tentative D call TRBD1 (6 bases). Germline CDR1 is MDHEN and CDR2 is SYDVKM. V shed 10 bases and J shed 5 bases, with 12 bases lying between them. The CDR3 has 12 amino acids. CDR3 nucleotides: TGTGCCATGGGGCGGGGGCATCAGCCCCAGCATTTT. Protein sequence: CAMGRGHQPQHF.

The rearrangement joins TRBV3-1 (or the pseudogene TRBV3-2) to TRBJ2-3; 8 nucleotides agree with TRBD1. V lost 3 bases to trimming and J lost 6 bases; unmatched junction nucleotides: 2. Germline CDR1 reads LGHDT; CDR2 reads YNNKEL (reference sequence). There are 13 residues in the CDR3. CDR3 sequence: CASSHRQGDTQYF. CDR3 DNA: TGTGCCAGCAGCCATCGACAGGGGGATACGCAGTATTTT.

The genes are TRBV7-9 and TRBJ2-1; 9 nucleotides agree with TRBD1. CDR3 length equals 15 residues. Germline V gene data show CDR1 as SEHNR and CDR2 as FQNEAQ (reference sequence). V lost 0 bases to trimming and J lost 9 bases; unmatched junction nucleotides: 6. CDR3 coding DNA: TGTGCCAGCAGCTTAGCACAGGGGGCGCATATTGAGCAGTTCTTC. Translating it yields CASSLAQGAHIEQFF.

V and J are TRBV9 and TRBJ1-3; D is ambiguous. Germline loops: CDR1 SGDLS, CDR2 YYNGEE. The germline V and J ends were trimmed by 1 base and 4 bases, with 9 bases remaining between them. The CDR3 is 14 residues long. The CDR3 sequence is CASSVRGGGNTIYF. CDR3 DNA: TGTGCCAGCAGCGTACGGGGAGGCGGAAACACCATATATTTT.

This clone showed up just once. The V and J genes are TRBV28 and TRBJ1-5; 7 nucleotides line up with TRBD1. CDR3 size: 16 residues. The junction had 11 bases not matched to a gene; V was cut back by 3 bases and J by 6 bases. Germline CDR1 is MDHEN and CDR2 is SYDVKM. Here the CDR3 reads CASSLGGRGSIQPQHF. The CDR3 nucleotides read TGTGCCAGCAGTTTGGGAGGCAGGGGGAGTATTCAGCCCCAGCATTTT.

The chain recombines TRBV9 with TRBJ2-3, with TRBD2 matching 10 bases. Trimming took 5 bases from V and 4 from J; bases not matched to a gene: 7. CDR1 and CDR2 (germline): SGDLS, YYNGEE. The CDR3 sequence is 15 residues long. CDR3 in DNA: TGTGCCAGCAGTGAGCGGGAGGGCCCCCCAGATACGCAGTATTTT. Its protein is CASSEREGPPDTQYF.

The chain joins TRBV10-1 to TRBJ2-7; D may be TRBD1 (6 bases). The germline CDR1 and CDR2 sequences are WNHNN and SYGVQD (reference sequence). V shed 2 bases and J shed 6 bases, with 17 bases lying between them. CDR3 length: 15 residues. CDR3 residues: CASSEIQGSPGEQYF. The CDR3 region has the DNA TGCGCCAGCAGTGAGATACAGGGTTCGCCTGGCGAGCAGTACTTC.

The chain has TRBV9 and TRBJ2-1, with 8 bases aligning to TRBD2. The CDR3 loop spans 15 amino acids. Per germline, CDR1 SGDLS and CDR2 YYNGEE. The V and J ends lost 2 bases and 4 bases, in that order; junction bases with no gene match: 5. CDR3 in amino acids: CASSVTAGAYNEQFF. The CDR3 bases are TGTGCCAGCAGCGTCACAGCGGGGGCATACAATGAGCAGTTCTTC.

The rearrangement links TRBV3-1 (or the pseudogene TRBV3-2) to TRBJ2-5, with a possible D match to TRBD2 (5 bases). The germline V gene has CDR1 LGHDT and CDR2 YNNKEL (reference sequence). The CDR3 runs to 16 residues. Trimming pared 1 base from V and 7 bases from J, leaving 19 bases between. The CDR3 DNA reads as TGTGCCAGCAGCCAAGGGTTTGCGGGTGGGCTTGGGACCCAGTACTTC. Its translation is CASSQGFAGGLGTQYF.

This clone was detected only once. The J gene is TRBJ1-5, the V gene TRBV28; 7 nucleotides align to TRBD1. J lost 1 base, V lost 7 bases, and 7 bases had no gene match. The germline V gene encodes CDR1 MDHEN and CDR2 SYDVKM. CDR3 length: 15 residues. CDR3 DNA: TGTGCCAGCAACCCGGGACAGTTGAGCAATCAGCCCCAGCATTTT. It translates to CASNPGQLSNQPQHF.

This clone was observed a single time. The CDR3 sequence is CASSFATDTQYF. The CDR3 DNA reads TGTGCCAGCAGTTTTGCGACAGATACGCAGTATTTT. The rearrangement uses TRBV12-3 or TRBV12-4 and TRBJ2-3; D is ambiguous. This CDR3 comprises 12 residues. The V and J ends lost 3 bases and 3 bases respectively, with 4 bases between them.